These 23 T cell receptor beta chains share one sample of origin, sequenced in a study of cytomegalovirus exposure and HLA in healthy donors. 60 Vbeta and 13 Jbeta primers were used in PCR. Clones were read by immunoSEQ multiplex PCR, and TCRdb kept only the in-frame ones, dropping some. The table records about 130,000 clones, approximately 80% of them present only once. Sequenced sample: PBMCs. The receptors originated from a man aged 18-30 years in good health and CMV-seronegative.

On this clone: Additional DNA sequences in this sample encode the identical CDR3. V is TRBV27 and J is TRBJ2-3, with no clear D. Germline V gene data show CDR1 as MNHEY and CDR2 as SMNVEV (reference sequence). The CDR3 has 13 amino acids. The ends were cut back, 5 bases at V and 5 bases at J, with 11 bases in the middle. The CDR3 sequence is CASSLPQEDTQYF. The CDR3 DNA follows: TGTGCCAGCAGTCTCCCGCAGGAAGATACGCAGTATTTT.

The chain combines TRBV7-9 with TRBJ1-1; possibly TRBD1 for D (5 bases). V was trimmed by 3 bases and J by 7 bases, leaving 12 bases between them. There are 13 residues in the CDR3. Germline CDR1 is SEHNR and CDR2 is FQNEAQ (reference sequence). This chain's CDR3 is CASSLTDQVEAFF. The DNA for the CDR3 is TGTGCCAGCAGCTTGACAGATCAAGTTGAAGCTTTCTTT.

This chain joins TRBV5-1 and TRBJ2-5, with a weak D call TRBD2 (6 bases). V was cut by 4 bases and J by 3 bases, with 10 bases left in between. Germline assignment: CDR1 SGHRS and CDR2 YFSETQ. The CDR3 is 13 amino acids. CDR3 sequence (DNA): TGCGCCAGCAGCCCCCGCGGGGAAGAGACCCAGTACTTC. Amino acids: CASSPRGEETQYF.

The chain carries TRBV29-1 and TRBJ2-3; D possibly corresponds to TRBD1 (6 bases). CDR1 SQVTM and CDR2 ANQGSEA come from the germline V gene. Between the trimmed V and J ends, which lost 8 bases and 2 bases, there was a span of 11 bases. The CDR3 sequence is 12 residues long. The CDR3 loop reads CSSRDNTDTQYF. The DNA of the CDR3 is TGCAGCTCCCGGGACAACACAGATACGCAGTATTTT.

The chain uses TRBV27 and TRBJ2-7; TRBD2 might be the D (7 bases). The CDR3 has 13 residues. In germline, CDR1 is MNHEY, CDR2 SMNVEV (reference sequence). The ends were cut back, 7 bases at V and 3 bases at J, with 13 bases in the middle. As DNA, the CDR3 is TGTGCCAGCACCGGGGGGCGGCACTACGAGCAGTACTTC. Its protein product is CASTGGRHYEQYF.

The chain joins TRBV27 to TRBJ2-3; weak D call: TRBD2 (5 bases). Between the trimmed V and J ends, which lost 0 bases and 4 bases, there was a span of 17 bases. Looked up from germline, CDR1 is MNHEY and CDR2 is SMNVEV (reference sequence). The CDR3 sequence is 17 residues long. CDR3 protein: CASSLSLPGGTSDTQYF. CDR3 bases: TGTGCCAGCAGTTTATCCCTACCCGGAGGAACGTCAGATACGCAGTATTTT.

The chain carries TRBV5-1 and TRBJ2-3; no clear D. The germline V gene encodes CDR1 SGHRS and CDR2 YFSETQ. This CDR3 is built from 14 residues. The V gene lost 5 bases and the J gene lost 2 bases, with 12 bases spanning the gap. In nucleotides, the CDR3 is TGCGCCAGCAGTTATAGTATTAACACAGATACGCAGTATTTT. Its translation: CASSYSINTDTQYF.

This clone has a single count. The chain uses TRBV6-4 and TRBJ1-4; no clear D. The CDR3 length is 13 residues. Trimming cost V 6 bases and J 4 bases, with 9 bases left between them. Germline CDR1 MRHNA, CDR2 SNTAGT. The DNA of the CDR3 is TGTGCCAGCAGCTGGGGAGGTAATGAAAAACTGTTTTTT. As protein: CASSWGGNEKLFF.

The chain joins TRBV9 to TRBJ2-2; D gene uncertain. V was pared by 1 base and J by 7 bases, with 5 bases between. Germline V lookup: CDR1 SGDLS, CDR2 YYNGEE. The CDR3 runs to 12 residues. CDR3 residues: CASSVILGELFF. The DNA for the CDR3 is TGTGCCAGCAGCGTAATTCTCGGGGAGCTGTTTTTT.

A remark on this clone: At one end the junction does not follow the germline gene, possibly because of a read error. The CDR3 sequence is CASRQGGLSTDTQYF. The CDR3 region has the DNA TGCGCCAGCAGACAAGGGGGGCTTAGCACAGATACGCAGTATTTT. V and J are TRBV4-1 and TRBJ2-3, with D possibly being TRBD1 or TRBD2 (6 bases each). The CDR3 has 15 amino acids. Germline V gene data show CDR1 as MGHRA and CDR2 as YSYEKL.

The gene calls are TRBV10-3 and TRBJ2-7; 10 bases fit TRBD1. CDR3 size: 15 residues. V lost 8 bases to trimming and J lost 1 base; unmatched junction nucleotides: 8. CDR1 ENHRY and CDR2 SYGVKD come from the germline V gene. CDR3 amino acids: CAIYEGTGASYEQYF. In nucleotides, the CDR3 is TGTGCCATCTACGAAGGGACAGGGGCGTCCTACGAGCAGTACTTC.

CDR3 loop: CAWSVDRVNSEAFF. The DNA of the CDR3 is TGTGCCTGGAGTGTCGACAGGGTGAATTCTGAAGCTTTCTTT. The genes are TRBV30 and TRBJ1-1, with 7 bases identical to TRBD1. Germline lookup yields CDR1 GTSNPN and CDR2 SVGIG (reference sequence). With V trimmed by 0 bases and J by 6 bases, 7 bases remained unmatched. The CDR3 loop spans 14 amino acids. Using reference TRBV30 and TRBJ1-1 for the parts outside the CDR3, the full variable domain is SQTIHQWPATLVQPVGSPLSLECTVEGTSNPNLYWYRQAAGRGLQLLFYSVGIGQISSEVPQNLSASRPQDRQFILSSKKLLLSDSGFYLCAWSVDRVNSEAFFGQGTRLTVV.

CDR3 nucleotide sequence: TGTGCCAGCAGGCCTTCGGGGGGGAGGTACGAGCAGTACTTC. This sequence encodes CASRPSGGRYEQYF. This sequence joins TRBV7-2 and TRBJ2-7; 8 bases are shared with TRBD2. The V and J ends lost 6 bases and 4 bases, in that order; junction bases with no gene match: 8. The CDR3 loop spans 14 amino acids. CDR1 and CDR2 (germline): SGHTA, FQGNSA.

The count of this clone is one. This chain joins TRBV7-2 and TRBJ1-5; D is possibly TRBD1 (5 bases). The CDR3 runs 16 residues. CDR1 and CDR2 from the germline V gene are SGHTA and FQGNSA. Trimming shortened V by 2 bases and J by 7 bases, and 18 bases separated the two germline ends. CDR3 region: CASSLLQGGSGQPQHF. In nucleotides, the CDR3 is TGTGCCAGCAGCTTATTGCAGGGAGGAAGCGGGCAGCCCCAGCATTTT.

The gene calls are TRBV9 and TRBJ1-2; 7 positions agree with TRBD1. V trimming: 0 bases; J trimming: 5 bases; junction bases outside the gene matches: 16. CDR1 and CDR2 from the germline V gene are SGDLS and YYNGEE. The CDR3 has 18 amino acids. CDR3 bases: TGTGCCAGCAGCGTAGGGGCTGAGACAGGGTCGTTTAGATATGGCTACACCTTC. Protein sequence: CASSVGAETGSFRYGYTF.

The genes are TRBV15 and TRBJ1-1; D is uncertain. Trimming cost V 8 bases and J 1 base, with 8 bases left between them. Germline lookup yields CDR1 LNHNV and CDR2 YYDKDF (reference sequence). CDR3 length: 12 residues. The CDR3 reads CATLGGNTEAFF. The CDR3 nucleotides read TGTGCCACCCTCGGAGGGAACACTGAAGCTTTCTTT.

The chain employs TRBV11-3 and TRBJ2-1; maybe TRBD2 (7 bases). CDR1 and CDR2 from the germline V gene are SGHNT and YENEEA. V was trimmed by 6 bases and J by 15 bases, leaving 15 bases between them. The CDR3 runs to 11 residues. In nucleotides, the CDR3 is TGTGCCAGCAGTGGGGGGGGCGCGCGGTTCTTC. It specifies CASSGGGARFF.

The chain is built from TRBV7-2 and TRBJ1-1, with D possibly being TRBD1 (6 bases). Germline V lookup: CDR1 SGHTA, CDR2 FQGNSA. CDR3 size: 13 residues. V lost 2 bases and J lost 10, with 14 bases in between. CDR3 protein: CASSLLQGRGAFF. The CDR3 DNA reads TGTGCCAGCAGCTTACTACAGGGTCGGGGAGCTTTCTTT.

The gene calls are TRBV29-1 and TRBJ2-2; 9 bases map to TRBD2. Per germline, CDR1 SQVTM and CDR2 ANQGSEA. The trim removed 0 bases at V and 4 bases at J, leaving 6 bases unmatched. This CDR3 has 16 residues. CDR3 nucleotides: TGCAGCGTTGAAGAGTTTGCGGGGGGGCCCACCGGGGAGCTGTTTTTT. This gives the protein CSVEEFAGGPTGELFF.

This chain connects TRBV29-1 to TRBJ2-2, with D perhaps matching TRBD1 (5 bases). CDR1 is SQVTM, CDR2 ANQGSEA, per germline. This CDR3 spans 17 amino acids. Deletions cut 4 bases from V and 7 bases from J, with 25 bases between. In DNA form, the CDR3 reads TGCAGCGTTGGTCAAGGCCCACATCCAGGGATGGTCGGGGAGCTGTTTTTT. It encodes CSVGQGPHPGMVGELFF.

The J gene is TRBJ2-1, the V gene TRBV28, with 8 bases that match TRBD2. Germline CDR1 reads MDHEN; CDR2 reads SYDVKM. V gave up 5 bases and J gave up 8 bases; unmatched junction bases: 8. The CDR3 consists of 14 residues. The CDR3 coding sequence is TGTGCCAGCAGTAGCGGGGGCCCCTTTCATGAGCAGTTCTTC. Encoded protein: CASSSGGPFHEQFF. Looking up the rest from reference TRBV28 and TRBJ2-1 gives the full variable domain: DVKVTQSSRYLVKRTGEKVFLECVQDMDHENMFWYRQDPGLGLRLIYFSYDVKMKEKGDIPEGYSVSREKKERFSLILESASTNQTSMYLCASSSGGPFHEQFFGPGTRLTVL.

J is TRBJ2-2 and V is TRBV10-1, with 9 bases that match TRBD2. The CDR3 consists of 16 residues. After removal of 3 bases from V and 6 bases from J, the junction contained 8 bases not matched to a gene. Germline V lookup: CDR1 WNHNN, CDR2 SYGVQD (reference sequence). The CDR3 is CASSDWTSEVSGELFF. CDR3 DNA: TGCGCCAGCAGTGACTGGACTAGCGAAGTCTCCGGGGAGCTGTTTTTT.

The genes are TRBV27 and TRBJ1-2; TRBD1 matches 8 bases. Germline-derived CDR1 and CDR2 are MNHEY and SMNVEV (reference sequence). V lost 7 bases, J lost 8 bases, and 15 bases stayed unmatched. CDR3 length: 15 residues. DNA for the CDR3: TGTGCCAGCACCGGATCACCGGGACAGGCGTCCGGCTACACCTTC. As protein: CASTGSPGQASGYTF.